This TCR beta chain emerged from a study of blood T cell repertoires in COVID-19. Produced via immunoSEQ multiplex PCR; TCRdb's table is partial and in-frame only. The sample has 200,000 to 300,000 clones, approximately 90% seen once. The CDR3 extends over 12 amino acids. Germline CDR1 SEHNR, CDR2 FQNEAQ (reference sequence). V gave up 4 bases and J gave up 12 bases, with 13 bases separating them. This TCR came from a woman between 35 and 50 years old with acute COVID-19. The sample taken for sequencing was PBMCs or T cells enriched from blood (not recorded which). This rearrangement joins TRBV7-9 to TRBJ1-5; TRBD1 might be the D (5 bases). CDR3 sequence reads: CASSSSDKLQHF. The CDR3 DNA sequence: TGTGCCAGCAGCTCTTCGGACAAGCTCCAGCATTTT.